The 11 T cell receptor beta chains presented below share a single source sample, sequenced in a study of OX40 agonist ivuxolimab in advanced cancers. TCRdb keeps only in-frame clones here, not all; method: immunoSEQ multiplex PCR. The repertoire holds under 60,000 clones, with around 87% as singletons. The sequences come from CD4+ or CD8+ T cells sorted from blood, collected in a trial of the OX40 agonist ivuxolimab. The receptors stem from an adult with an advanced solid tumor such as melanoma, head and neck, liver or kidney cancer.

The chain carries TRBV10-3 and TRBJ2-1, with D perhaps matching TRBD2 (6 bases). The V gene lost 8 bases and the J gene lost 8 bases, with 13 bases spanning the gap. This CDR3 spans 12 amino acids. The V gene's germline CDR1 is ENHRY and CDR2 SYGVKD. CDR3 sequence (DNA): TGTGCCATCGGGAGACTAGATTATGAGCAGTTCTTC. This codes for CAIGRLDYEQFF.

The CDR3 DNA sequence: TGTGCCAGCAGCGTTAATCGGGGGCAGGGGAACTATGGCTACACCTTC. The encoded protein is CASSVNRGQGNYGYTF. This rearrangement joins TRBV9 to TRBJ1-2; D may be TRBD1 (6 bases). V lost 2 bases and J lost 2, with 16 bases in between. The germline CDR1 and CDR2 sequences are SGDLS and YYNGEE. This CDR3 region has 16 residues.

The rearrangement joins TRBV5-1 to TRBJ1-4; the D is unclear. This CDR3 is built from 16 residues. V lost 1 base, J lost 5 bases, and 15 bases lay in between. Germline values: CDR1 SGHRS, CDR2 YFSETQ. CDR3 sequence (DNA): TGCGCCAGCAGCTTGAGAAGCAGGACGGGAAATGAAAAACTGTTTTTT. Protein sequence: CASSLRSRTGNEKLFF.

The V call is TRBV25-1, the J call TRBJ2-1; D unresolved. The CDR3 contains 11 residues. The ends were cut back, 7 bases at V and 12 bases at J, with 13 bases in the middle. The germline V gene encodes CDR1 MGHDK and CDR2 SYGVNS. DNA for the CDR3: TGTGCCAGCACCACCGGACCGCTGCAGTTCTTC. Translation gives CASTTGPLQFF.

The V and J genes are TRBV10-3 and TRBJ2-5; tentatively, D is TRBD1 (6 bases). Germline V gene lookup returns CDR1 ENHRY and CDR2 SYGVKD. Trimming cost V 4 bases and J 5 bases, with 14 bases left between them. The CDR3 covers 14 residues. In DNA, the CDR3 is TGTGCCATCAGTGGGGAAGGGACACGGGAGACCCAGTACTTC. Translation gives CAISGEGTRETQYF.

In DNA, the CDR3 is TGTGCCAGCAGTTACTTTGGGACAGGCTACAATGAGCAGTTCTTC. Translating it yields CASSYFGTGYNEQFF. This chain links TRBV6-5 with TRBJ2-1; 8 nucleotides align to TRBD1. V lost 1 base and J lost 3; bases outside the gene matches: 2. Germline assignment: CDR1 MNHEY and CDR2 SVGAGI. The CDR3 loop spans 15 amino acids.

The V gene is TRBV28, the J gene TRBJ1-1; 8 bases match TRBD1. Germline V lookup: CDR1 MDHEN, CDR2 SYDVKM. With 4 bases clipped from V and 4 bases from J, the junction kept 5 bases outside the gene matches. This CDR3 is built from 14 residues. The CDR3, as DNA: TGTGCCAGCAGTTCGACAGGGGAGGGCACTGAAGCTTTCTTT. Translation: CASSSTGEGTEAFF.

The J gene is TRBJ2-7, the V gene TRBV4-1; D is undetermined. CDR1 and CDR2 (germline): MGHRA, YSYEKL. This CDR3 has 13 amino acids. Trimming removed 3 bases at V and 6 bases at J, with 12 bases between. This chain's CDR3 is CASSHTPVGEQYF. The DNA for the CDR3 is TGCGCCAGCAGCCACACCCCTGTAGGCGAGCAGTACTTC.

CDR3 DNA: TGTGCCAGCAGTCTAGGGGCCAGCCTTGAAGCTTTCTTT. Translation: CASSLGASLEAFF. The rearrangement joins TRBV27 to TRBJ1-1, with D perhaps matching TRBD1 (5 bases). This CDR3 region has 13 residues. Germline CDR1 and CDR2: MNHEY and SMNVEV (reference sequence). The germline V and J ends were trimmed by 5 bases and 7 bases, with 14 bases remaining between them.

V usage is TRBV7-9 and J usage is TRBJ2-7; 8 positions agree with TRBD1. Germline trimming cut 5 bases from V and 3 bases from J; bases unmatched to any gene: 3. In germline, CDR1 is SEHNR, CDR2 FQNEAQ (reference sequence). The CDR3 is 13 amino acids. CDR3 bases: TGTGCCAGCAGCGCAGGGGGCAGCTACGAGCAGTACTTC. As protein: CASSAGGSYEQYF.

The chain uses TRBV27 and TRBJ1-6; no clear D gene. CDR3 length: 14 residues. CDR1 MNHEY and CDR2 SMNVEV come from the germline V gene (reference sequence). V lost 0 bases and J lost 6, with 6 bases in between. CDR3 in DNA: TGTGCCAGCAGTTTATCGAGCTTTAATTCACCCCTCCACTTT. This gives the protein CASSLSSFNSPLHF.